This T cell receptor beta chain is from a study of shared clonotypes between healthy human individuals. Looking at the study overall: Ranging from 18 to 49 in age, donors were a couple of women and a few men.

The germline V gene has CDR1 LGHNA and CDR2 YNFKEQ. V lost 3 bases, J lost 1 base, and 9 bases lay in between. The CDR3 is made up of 14 amino acids. Measured with immunoSEQ multiplex PCR; TCRdb has only the in-frame clones, and not every one. The sample yields over 2 million clones, 85% to 95% seen once. The receptor was derived from a man between 18 and 35 years old in good health. Some clones in this sample may be carry-over from other donors' samples. Material for sequencing was naive CD4+ T cells from PBMCs. As to subset: CD45RA+ positively selected. V and J are TRBV4-2 and TRBJ1-1; D perhaps matches TRBD1 (5 bases). CDR3 region: CASSHVGGNTEAFF. DNA for the CDR3: TGTGCCAGCAGCCACGTGGGGGGGAACACTGAAGCTTTCTTT.